This is a list of T cell receptor beta chains from one sample in a study of EBV T-cell therapy then PD-1 blockade in nasopharyngeal carcinoma. Antigens for these TCRs are unknown. Libraries were prepared by immunoSEQ multiplex PCR; TCRdb keeps only in-frame clonotypes and omits some of them. The table lists roughly 19,000 clones, roughly 80% of them singletons. The sample here was CD8+ T cells from blood, taken around day 33 from a patient whose treatment included autologous EBV-specific T cells and nivolumab. The receptor source for this set is a man between 40 and 49 years old with nasopharyngeal carcinoma. Both conserved end residues are part of each CDR3. Each record gives: clone size, V gene, J gene, D gene, CDR3 DNA, CDR3 protein. The D gene is left open where the match is weak. Clone size is stated in some rows and not others, as once, few, many or a class when expanded.

abundance: -
v_gene: TRBV6-2/TRBV6-3
j_gene: TRBJ2-1
d_gene: TRBD2
CDR3nt: TGTGCCAGCAGTTACACACTAGCGGGGGCCCATGAGCAGTTCTTC
CDR3aa: CASSYTLAGAHEQFF

abundance: few
v_gene: TRBV19
j_gene: TRBJ1-1
d_gene: -
CDR3nt: TGTGCCAGTAGTATTACCCTAAACACTGAAGCTTTCTTT
CDR3aa: CASSITLNTEAFF

abundance: -
v_gene: TRBV18
j_gene: TRBJ2-7
d_gene: -
CDR3nt: TGTGCCAGCTCACCAGGGGGGTCCTACGAGCAGTACTTC
CDR3aa: CASSPGGSYEQYF

abundance: -
v_gene: TRBV7-2
j_gene: TRBJ2-5
d_gene: TRBD1
CDR3nt: TGTGCCAGCAGCTTGCGGACAGGGGGCCGGGAGACCCAGTACTTC
CDR3aa: CASSLRTGGRETQYF

abundance: once
v_gene: TRBV6-4
j_gene: TRBJ2-6
d_gene: -
CDR3nt: TGTGCCAGCAGTGACTCGGGGGTCTCTGGGGCCAACGTCCTGACTTTC
CDR3aa: CASSDSGVSGANVLTF

abundance: -
v_gene: TRBV12-5
j_gene: TRBJ1-2
d_gene: -
CDR3nt: TGTGCTAGTGGTACGGACAGTTATGGCTACACCTTC
CDR3aa: CASGTDSYGYTF

abundance: -
v_gene: TRBV6-5
j_gene: TRBJ2-5
d_gene: TRBD2
CDR3nt: TGTGCCAGCAGTTACTCAGCGGGGGGGCCAGAGACCCAGTACTTC
CDR3aa: CASSYSAGGPETQYF

abundance: -
v_gene: TRBV6-1
j_gene: TRBJ1-5
d_gene: -
CDR3nt: TGTGCCAGCAGTGCAGACGAAGGGGGGGGCAATCAGCCCCAGCATTTT
CDR3aa: CASSADEGGGNQPQHF

abundance: -
v_gene: TRBV10-3
j_gene: TRBJ1-1
d_gene: TRBD1
CDR3nt: TGTGCCGCCACCGGGACAGGGGGCAAGAACACTGAAGCTTTCTTT
CDR3aa: CAATGTGGKNTEAFF

abundance: -
v_gene: TRBV27
j_gene: TRBJ2-3
d_gene: -
CDR3nt: TGTGCCAGCAGGCGAGCGGTGGACGGCACAGATACGCAGTATTTT
CDR3aa: CASRRAVDGTDTQYF

abundance: -
v_gene: TRBV3-1/TRBV3-2
j_gene: TRBJ2-7
d_gene: -
CDR3nt: TGTGCCAGCAGCCAAGATCGGTATGTCGTTAGCTCCTACGAGCAGTACTTC
CDR3aa: CASSQDRYVVSSYEQYF

abundance: -
v_gene: TRBV19
j_gene: TRBJ2-7
d_gene: TRBD2
CDR3nt: TGTGCCAGTAGTACGGACCGACTAGCGGGGGCCCACGAGCAGTACTTC
CDR3aa: CASSTDRLAGAHEQYF

abundance: -
v_gene: TRBV28
j_gene: TRBJ2-7
d_gene: TRBD1
CDR3nt: TGTGCCAGCAGATTGACAGGGATCAGCAACGAGCAGTACTTC
CDR3aa: CASRLTGISNEQYF

abundance: -
v_gene: TRBV4-1
j_gene: TRBJ1-6
d_gene: TRBD1
CDR3nt: TGCGCCAGCAGCCTCCAGGGGACAGGGAACTCACCCCTCCACTTT
CDR3aa: CASSLQGTGNSPLHF

abundance: -
v_gene: TRBV5-4
j_gene: TRBJ1-6
d_gene: -
CDR3nt: TGTGCCAGCAGCTTGTGGGGTAATTCACCCCTCCACTTT
CDR3aa: CASSLWGNSPLHF

abundance: -
v_gene: TRBV29-1
j_gene: TRBJ1-1
d_gene: -
CDR3nt: TGCAGCGTAGCTAGTGTTGGCACTGAAGCTTTCTTT
CDR3aa: CSVASVGTEAFF

abundance: -
v_gene: TRBV6-2/TRBV6-3
j_gene: TRBJ1-1
d_gene: -
CDR3nt: TGTGCCAGCAGTCTACTCGGGCATTCTGAAGCTTTCTTT
CDR3aa: CASSLLGHSEAFF

abundance: -
v_gene: TRBV30
j_gene: TRBJ1-4
d_gene: -
CDR3nt: TGTGCCTGGAGTGTACACGGCCCGACTAATGAAAAACTGTTTTTT
CDR3aa: CAWSVHGPTNEKLFF

abundance: once
v_gene: TRBV6-1
j_gene: TRBJ2-5
d_gene: TRBD2
CDR3nt: TGTGCCAGCAGTGAAGCAGCGGGGGGGCAAGAGACCCAGTACTTC
CDR3aa: CASSEAAGGQETQYF

abundance: -
v_gene: TRBV5-1
j_gene: TRBJ2-3
d_gene: -
CDR3nt: TGCGCCAGCAGCTTGGCCACAGCCAGTTCCACAGATACGCAGTATTTT
CDR3aa: CASSLATASSTDTQYF

abundance: -
v_gene: TRBV7-9
j_gene: TRBJ1-1
d_gene: -
CDR3nt: TGTGCCAGCAGCTTACCAGAGGGGCAGGGGAACACTGAAGCTTTCTTT
CDR3aa: CASSLPEGQGNTEAFF

abundance: -
v_gene: TRBV5-4
j_gene: TRBJ1-1
d_gene: -
CDR3nt: TGTGCCAGCAGCTTCTACAACACTGAAGCTTTCTTT
CDR3aa: CASSFYNTEAFF

abundance: -
v_gene: TRBV3-1/TRBV3-2
j_gene: TRBJ2-5
d_gene: TRBD2
CDR3nt: TGTGCCAGCAGCCCACCCGCGGGGGGCCGAACCCGACGAAGGAAAGAGACCCAGTACTTC
CDR3aa: CASSPPAGGRTRRRKETQYF

abundance: few
v_gene: TRBV6-5
j_gene: TRBJ1-1
d_gene: -
CDR3nt: TGTGCCAGCAGTTACTCGGGTGTCCGGGAATGGGCTTTCTTT
CDR3aa: CASSYSGVREWAFF

abundance: once
v_gene: TRBV7-9
j_gene: TRBJ1-1
d_gene: TRBD1
CDR3nt: TGTGCCAGCAGCTTAACCGGACAGGGGAACACTGAAGCTTTCTTT
CDR3aa: CASSLTGQGNTEAFF

abundance: -
v_gene: TRBV4-3
j_gene: TRBJ2-7
d_gene: -
CDR3nt: TGCGCCAGCAGCCAAGACAGGGTCCGCTACGAGCAGTACTTC
CDR3aa: CASSQDRVRYEQYF

abundance: -
v_gene: TRBV5-6
j_gene: TRBJ2-1
d_gene: TRBD1
CDR3nt: TGTGCCAGCAGCTGGGGGACAGGGATCTCCAATGAGCAGTTCTTC
CDR3aa: CASSWGTGISNEQFF

abundance: -
v_gene: TRBV6-5
j_gene: TRBJ2-6
d_gene: -
CDR3nt: TGTGCCAGCAGTTACATAGACGGGGCCAACGTCCTGACTTTC
CDR3aa: CASSYIDGANVLTF

abundance: few
v_gene: TRBV6-6
j_gene: TRBJ1-3
d_gene: TRBD1
CDR3nt: TGTGCCAGCAGTTACCTGACAGGGAATGGAAACACCATATATTTT
CDR3aa: CASSYLTGNGNTIYF

abundance: -
v_gene: TRBV13
j_gene: TRBJ2-3
d_gene: TRBD2
CDR3nt: TGTGCCAGCAGCCCATCGGGACTAGTGGTCACAGATACGCAGTATTTT
CDR3aa: CASSPSGLVVTDTQYF

abundance: once
v_gene: TRBV9
j_gene: TRBJ1-2
d_gene: -
CDR3nt: TGTGCCAGCAGCGCGGGGACTTTGGGCTACACCTTC
CDR3aa: CASSAGTLGYTF

abundance: -
v_gene: TRBV12-3/TRBV12-4
j_gene: TRBJ2-2
d_gene: -
CDR3nt: TGTGCCAGCAGTTTAGGTGGCGGGGAGCTGTTTTTT
CDR3aa: CASSLGGGELFF

abundance: -
v_gene: TRBV19
j_gene: TRBJ2-2
d_gene: -
CDR3nt: TGTGCCAGTATGGAGACATCTCAGAACACCGGGGAGCTGTTTTTT
CDR3aa: CASMETSQNTGELFF

abundance: -
v_gene: TRBV28
j_gene: TRBJ2-2
d_gene: TRBD2
CDR3nt: TGTGCCAGCACCTTATCCCCGGGACTAGCGGGGGGATCATTCGGGGAGCTGTTTTTT
CDR3aa: CASTLSPGLAGGSFGELFF

abundance: -
v_gene: TRBV5-6
j_gene: TRBJ2-6
d_gene: -
CDR3nt: TGTGCCAGCAGTCTGTCAGGGGCCAGCTCTGGGGCCAACGTCCTGACTTTC
CDR3aa: CASSLSGASSGANVLTF

abundance: -
v_gene: TRBV15
j_gene: TRBJ2-7
d_gene: TRBD1
CDR3nt: TGTGCCACCAGCAGAGATAAGGCAGGGGGCGAGCAGTACTTC
CDR3aa: CATSRDKAGGEQYF

abundance: -
v_gene: TRBV6-4
j_gene: TRBJ2-3
d_gene: TRBD2
CDR3nt: TGTGCCAGCAGTAGTACTAGCGCCTTCGGTTCAGATACGCAGTATTTT
CDR3aa: CASSSTSAFGSDTQYF